This T cell receptor (beta chain) is drawn from a study of CD8+CD57+ T cells in acquired aplastic anemia. In the study overall: Mean yield of DNA from sorted CD4+ and CD8+ cells was 2.5 to 4 ug. Broader study findings: Patients did not significantly differ from controls in CD8+ Simpson's diversity. Sharing between patients and controls was observed for twenty-nine CD8+ CDR3 sequences.

Selection for sequencing was limited to patients who had shown CD8+CD57+ cell expansion by flow cytometry. No therapy had been given to the patients at the time of blood sampling. Concerning this clonotype itself: Its antigen is currently unknown.

V dropped 3 bases and J dropped 1 base, with 17 bases sitting between them. This CDR3 is built from 17 residues. CDR1 is LGHNA, CDR2 YSLEER, per germline. Investigators profiled TCR beta VDJ and CDR3 from genomic DNA template. TCRdb redid the calling of the reads with MiXCR, one entry per CDR3 protein. This table has about 220,000 distinct CDR3 sequences, around 43% appearing once. This chain uses TRBV4-3 with TRBJ2-3, with D possibly being TRBD1 (8 bases). Sequencing input: sorted CD4+, CD8+, or CD8+CD57+ T cells (not recorded which) from PBMCs. The receptor's source is a human donor with aplastic anemia. For the CDR3, the DNA is TGCGCCAGCAGCCAGACAGACAGGGGAGGGGGCACAGATACGCAGTATTTT. Translated: CASSQTDRGGGTDTQYF.